These 25 T cell receptor beta chains share one sample of origin, sequenced in a study of cytomegalovirus exposure and HLA in healthy donors. Assay used: immunoSEQ multiplex PCR; TCRdb lists only in-frame clones, some missing. The sample lists over 150,000 clones, about 86% seen once, with around 2.1% in the top ten. The sample comprised PBMCs. The origin of the receptors is a human donor in good health.

This clone appeared a few times. The gene calls are TRBV18 and TRBJ2-1, with D perhaps TRBD1 (5 bases). The CDR3 extends over 17 amino acids. Germline CDR1 KGHSH, CDR2 LQKENI. The V and J ends lost 6 bases and 1 base respectively, with 19 bases between them. The CDR3 spells CASSRHRLSNSYNEQFF. CDR3 sequence (DNA): TGTGCCAGCTCGCGCCACAGGCTGTCAAATTCCTACAATGAGCAGTTCTTC. The variable domain in full, with the rest retrieved from reference TRBV18 and TRBJ2-1, is NAGVMQNPRHLVRRRGQEARLRCSPMKGHSHVYWYRQLPEEGLKFMVYLQKENIIDESGMPKERFSAEFPKEGPSILRIQQVVRGDSAAYFCASSRHRLSNSYNEQFFGPGTRLTVL.

This clone was counted between two and nine times. The chain recombines TRBV4-2 with TRBJ2-7; 7 bases are shared with TRBD2. The CDR3 extends over 14 amino acids. Looked up from germline, CDR1 is LGHNA and CDR2 is YNFKEQ. After removal of 4 bases from V and 6 bases from J, the junction contained 9 bases not matched to a gene. CDR3 region: CASSPPWREPEQYF. The CDR3 DNA reads as TGTGCCAGCAGCCCCCCCTGGCGGGAGCCCGAGCAGTACTTC.

The CDR3 coding sequence is TGTGCCAGCAGCTCCACCGGGAGTTCATATCAGCCCCAGCATTTT. Amino acids: CASSSTGSSYQPQHF. The chain recombines TRBV7-8 with TRBJ1-5; D gene uncertain. Germline V gives CDR1 SGHVS, CDR2 FQNEAQ. V lost 4 bases, J lost 5 bases, and 15 bases lay in between. The CDR3 runs 15 residues.

The chain is built from TRBV9 and TRBJ2-7; 7 bases fit TRBD1. Germline V gene data show CDR1 as SGDLS and CDR2 as YYNGEE. CDR3 length equals 13 residues. V gave up 4 bases and J gave up 6 bases; unmatched junction bases: 7. CDR3 in amino acids: CASSPVDRSEQYF. The CDR3 region has the DNA TGTGCCAGCAGCCCAGTGGACAGGAGCGAGCAGTACTTC.

V gene TRBV28 combines with J gene TRBJ1-2; D is undetermined. Trimming stripped 6 bases from V and 1 base from J, with 9 bases between. This CDR3 spans 13 amino acids. Germline V gives CDR1 MDHEN, CDR2 SYDVKM. The CDR3: CASRVTVNYGYTF. CDR3 nucleotides: TGTGCCAGCAGGGTAACAGTTAACTATGGCTACACCTTC.

This clone has just one count. The chain employs TRBV5-4 and TRBJ1-5, with a tentative D call TRBD1 (6 bases). Per the germline V gene, CDR1 is SGHNT and CDR2 is YYREEE (reference sequence). CDR3 length: 15 residues. Trimming left V 2 bases short and J 1 base short, with 10 bases between. CDR3 residues: CASSLGRGSNQPQHF. CDR3 in DNA: TGTGCCAGCAGCTTAGGGAGGGGGAGCAATCAGCCCCAGCATTTT.

The chain is built from TRBV4-1 and TRBJ2-5; 13 nucleotides match TRBD2. V lost 4 bases and J lost 2; bases outside the gene matches: 7. Germline CDR1 is MGHRA and CDR2 is YSYEKL. This CDR3 is built from 17 residues. CDR3 protein: CASSLRLAGGRQETQYF. The CDR3 bases are TGCGCCAGCAGCCTACGACTAGCGGGGGGAAGACAAGAGACCCAGTACTTC.

The chain combines TRBV6-6 with TRBJ2-7; a possible D gene is TRBD1 (6 bases). Germline CDR1 is MNHNY and CDR2 is SVGAGI (reference sequence). The CDR3 covers 15 residues. The V and J ends lost 5 bases and 1 base respectively, with 15 bases between them. The CDR3 spells CASSKTPGTSYEQYF. The CDR3 bases are TGTGCCAGCAGTAAAACCCCGGGGACATCCTACGAGCAGTACTTC.

The J gene is TRBJ2-6, the V gene TRBV5-1; D gene ambiguous. V dropped 1 base and J dropped 0 bases, with 5 bases sitting between them. From germline, CDR1 is SGHRS and CDR2 YFSETQ. The CDR3 consists of 15 residues. As DNA, the CDR3 is TGCGCCAGCAGCTTGATGAGCTCTGGGGCCAACGTCCTGACTTTC. It is translated as CASSLMSSGANVLTF.

The genes are TRBV5-4 and TRBJ2-2; TRBD2 matches at 9 bases. The V and J ends lost 4 bases and 5 bases, in that order; junction bases with no gene match: 12. Germline CDR1 and CDR2: SGHNT and YYREEE (reference sequence). The CDR3 loop spans 17 amino acids. CDR3: CASSPGGSGSKTGELFF. The CDR3 coding sequence is TGTGCCAGCAGCCCTGGCGGTAGCGGGAGTAAAACCGGGGAGCTGTTTTTT.

The gene calls are TRBV12-5 and TRBJ1-4; weak D call: TRBD1 (6 bases). Trimming took 3 bases from V and 4 from J, leaving 12 bases between them. Per the germline V gene, CDR1 is LGHNT and CDR2 is FRNRAP. This CDR3 contains 15 residues. This chain's CDR3 is CASGFLDRYNEKLFF. In DNA form, the CDR3 reads TGTGCTAGTGGTTTCTTAGACAGGTATAATGAAAAACTGTTTTTT. The full variable domain, with the rest looked up from reference TRBV12-5 and TRBJ1-4, is DARVTQTPRHKVTEMGQEVTMRCQPILGHNTVFWYRQTMMQGLELLAYFRNRAPLDDSGMPKDRFSAEMPDATLATLKIQPSEPRDSAVYFCASGFLDRYNEKLFFGSGTQLSVL.

This clone appeared a single time. This rearrangement joins TRBV5-1 to TRBJ2-1; TRBD2 matches at 10 bases. V trimming: 4 bases; J trimming: 7 bases; junction bases outside the gene matches: 8. The germline CDR1 and CDR2 sequences are SGHRS and YFSETQ. The CDR3 totals 15 residues. The chain's CDR3 is CASSPQRGGMNEQFF. The CDR3 DNA sequence: TGCGCCAGCAGCCCTCAGCGGGGGGGCATGAATGAGCAGTTCTTC.

The chain carries TRBV5-4 and TRBJ2-7; 7 bases map to TRBD2. The CDR3 loop spans 13 amino acids. V was clipped by 4 bases and J by 4 bases; unmatched bases: 5. Germline CDR1 SGHNT, CDR2 YYREEE (reference sequence). CDR3 nucleotides: TGTGCCAGCAGCCGCCTCGGGGGGTACGAGCAGTACTTC. Translation gives CASSRLGGYEQYF.

The CDR3 region is CASSPIGGDSYEQYF. The DNA for the CDR3 is TGTGCCAGCAGCCCGATCGGGGGGGATTCCTACGAGCAGTACTTC. V gene TRBV6-4 combines with J gene TRBJ2-7; TRBD2 matches at 8 bases. Germline V gene sequence: CDR1 MRHNA, CDR2 SNTAGT. This CDR3 is built from 15 residues. The J segment lost 1 base and the V segment lost 6 bases, leaving 8 bases of the junction unmatched.

This clone has more than one count but fewer than ten. The V call is TRBV19, the J call TRBJ2-7, with 12 nucleotides matching TRBD1. The trim removed 5 bases at V and 4 bases at J, leaving 9 bases unmatched. The CDR3 is made up of 16 amino acids. The germline CDR1 and CDR2 sequences are LNHDA and SQIVND (reference sequence). CDR3 loop: CASSPRDRGLEYEQYF. The CDR3 nucleotides are TGTGCCAGTAGTCCCCGGGACAGGGGGCTGGAGTACGAGCAGTACTTC.

This chain uses TRBV4-1 with TRBJ2-5, with D unresolved. V lost 3 bases, J lost 5 bases, and 10 bases lay in between. The length of the CDR3 is 13 residues. The germline V gene encodes CDR1 MGHRA and CDR2 YSYEKL. CDR3 in DNA: TGCGCCAGCAGCCAGAAACTAACCGAGACCCAGTACTTC. This sequence encodes CASSQKLTETQYF.

V gene TRBV7-6 combines with J gene TRBJ2-5; 15 nucleotides agree with TRBD2. Germline loops: CDR1 SGHVS, CDR2 FNYEAQ. The CDR3 extends over 20 amino acids. V trimming: 5 bases; J trimming: 4 bases; junction bases outside the gene matches: 17. The CDR3 region is CASSPLPHRTSGRAGETQYF. The CDR3 DNA reads as TGTGCCAGCAGCCCCCTTCCCCATCGGACTAGCGGGAGGGCCGGAGAGACCCAGTACTTC.

This clone was found a few times. The chain couples TRBV7-2 to TRBJ1-2, with D uncertain. The ends were cut back, 2 bases at V and 5 bases at J, with 9 bases in the middle. CDR1 is SGHTA and CDR2 is FQGNSA in the germline V gene. The CDR3 length is 13 residues. The CDR3 nucleotides are TGTGCCAGCAGCTTACAGGTCCCGTATGGCTACACCTTC. As protein: CASSLQVPYGYTF.

In nucleotides, the CDR3 is TGTGCCAGCAGGGGGACACTCGGATACGAGCAGTACTTC. The encoded protein is CASRGTLGYEQYF. The chain combines TRBV6-5 with TRBJ2-7, with D perhaps matching TRBD1 (6 bases). The length of the CDR3 is 13 residues. Trimming stripped 6 bases from V and 4 bases from J, with 13 bases between. CDR1 and CDR2 (germline): MNHEY, SVGAGI.

This clone was observed a few times. The junction differs from germline at one of its ends, possibly a read error. J is TRBJ1-6 and V is TRBV19; D is unclear. Germline lookup yields CDR1 LNHDA and CDR2 SQIVND (reference sequence). The CDR3 contains 13 residues. The CDR3 loop is CASSMSFNSPLHF. The CDR3 DNA follows: TGTGCCAGTAGTATGTCCTTTAATTCACCCCTCCACTTT.

In nucleotides, the CDR3 is TGTGCCAGCAGCTTGTCAGGTCGAGAGCAGTTCTTC. Encoded protein: CASSLSGREQFF. The gene calls are TRBV5-8 and TRBJ2-1; D gene ambiguous. V lost 1 base to trimming and J lost 10 bases, with 9 bases between them. The CDR3 spans 12 residues. Germline V lookup: CDR1 SGHTS, CDR2 YDEGEE.

The V and J genes are TRBV4-1 and TRBJ1-2; 12 nucleotides line up with TRBD1. V shed 5 bases, J shed 3 bases, and the junction held 4 bases outside the gene matches. The CDR3 runs 15 residues. CDR1 is MGHRA and CDR2 is YSYEKL in the germline V gene. The chain's CDR3 is CASSGTGGPYYGYTF. The CDR3 DNA reads as TGCGCCAGCAGCGGGACAGGGGGCCCCTACTATGGCTACACCTTC.

The chain links TRBV4-1 to TRBJ2-1; D call uncertain. There are 16 residues in the CDR3. Trimming left V 5 bases short and J 2 bases short, with 16 bases between. Germline V gene data show CDR1 as MGHRA and CDR2 as YSYEKL. The CDR3 region is CASSYRLTDAYNEQFF. The CDR3 bases are TGCGCCAGCAGCTACCGACTGACCGATGCCTACAATGAGCAGTTCTTC.

This chain joins TRBV28 and TRBJ2-2; 9 nucleotides align to TRBD1. CDR3 size: 17 residues. Germline V lookup: CDR1 MDHEN, CDR2 SYDVKM. V shed 8 bases, J shed 6 bases, and the junction held 16 bases outside the gene matches. The CDR3 sequence is CASRAKTGGIVAGELFF. Here the CDR3 DNA reads TGTGCCAGCCGGGCTAAGACAGGGGGGATTGTAGCCGGGGAGCTGTTTTTT.

This chain links TRBV9 with TRBJ2-7, with D perhaps TRBD2 (7 bases). This CDR3 has 15 amino acids. The germline V gene encodes CDR1 SGDLS and CDR2 YYNGEE. The V end lost 4 bases, the J end lost 4 bases, and 18 bases lay between the germline ends. The CDR3 reads CASSPPGAGEYEQYF. CDR3 DNA: TGTGCCAGCAGCCCTCCAGGGGCGGGAGAGTACGAGCAGTACTTC.